Below are 32 T cell receptor beta chains sequenced from a single sample in a study of response to subunit inactivated influenza vaccine. MiXCR, applied by TCRdb to the RT-PCR reads, yields one record per CDR3 protein. The sample lists approximately 500,000 distinct CDR3 sequences, approximately 24% occurring once. This same sample was also taken into another study, of T cells expressing NK-cell markers. Per that paper: 5'RACE template switching with UMIs generated TCR beta cDNA.

The sample here was CD4+ T cells sorted from PBMCs, taken about 13 days after vaccination. Every receptor here comes from a man aged 50-59 years who received an inactivated influenza vaccine.

The chain links TRBV6-2 or TRBV6-3 to TRBJ2-7; D not certain. This CDR3 has 12 amino acids. The V end lost 2 bases, the J end lost 6 bases, and 8 bases lay between the germline ends. Germline loops: CDR1 MNHEY, CDR2 SVGEGT. Written as DNA, the CDR3 is TGTGCCAGCAGTTACCCCGGGCTCGAGCAGTACTTC. Encoded protein: CASSYPGLEQYF.

The table lists this clonotype with many counts. CDR3 in DNA: TGTGCCAGCAGCGGCGGGACCGCCTCCGGGGAGCTGTTTTTT. Its protein is CASSGGTASGELFF. The rearrangement uses TRBV9 and TRBJ2-2; D might be TRBD2 (6 bases). V lost 3 bases to trimming and J lost 6 bases, with 12 bases between them. This CDR3 comprises 14 residues. Per the germline V gene, CDR1 is SGDLS and CDR2 is YYNGEE.

In regard to this clonotype: One end of the junction is discordant with germline, which a read error may explain. The CDR3 region has the DNA TGTGCCAGCAGTCTACCCGGACACTCCCAAACGAATTTT. This codes for CASSLPGHSQTNF. The chain combines TRBV28 with TRBJ1-5, with D possibly being TRBD1 (5 bases). Germline V gene lookup returns CDR1 MDHEN and CDR2 SYDVKM. The CDR3 is 13 residues long.

V usage is TRBV7-2 and J usage is TRBJ1-2, with D unresolved. V dropped 5 bases and J dropped 4 bases, with 14 bases sitting between them. Per germline, CDR1 SGHTA and CDR2 FQGNSA. The CDR3 extends over 14 amino acids. The CDR3 spells CASSGSSVVYGYTF. The CDR3 DNA reads TGTGCCAGCAGCGGTAGCTCCGTGGTCTATGGCTACACCTTC. Together with reference TRBV7-2 and TRBJ1-2, the CDR3 gives the full variable domain: GAGVSQSPSNKVTEKGKDVELRCDPISGHTALYWYRQSLGQGLEFLIYFQGNSAPDKSGLPSDRFSAERTGGSVSTLTIQRTQQEDSAVYLCASSGSSVVYGYTFGSGTRLTVV.

CDR3 bases: TGTGCCAGCGGTATTATTGGGGAGCTGTTTTTT. Translating it yields CASGIIGELFF. The rearrangement uses TRBV27 and TRBJ2-2, with D hard to call. Germline V gene data show CDR1 as MNHEY and CDR2 as SMNVEV (reference sequence). Trimming took 8 bases from V and 8 from J, leaving 9 bases between them. CDR3 length equals 11 residues.

This clonotype was detected ten times or more. The chain combines TRBV7-2 with TRBJ2-7; no reliable D call. This CDR3 has 13 residues. Trimming removed 3 bases from V and 0 bases from J, with 6 bases in between. The germline gives CDR1 SGHTA, CDR2 FQGNSA. The CDR3 coding sequence is TGTGCCAGCAGCTTCGCTAGCTCCTACGAGCAGTACTTC. It specifies CASSFASSYEQYF.

The rearrangement uses TRBV3-1 and TRBJ2-1; the match to TRBD2 covers 7 bases. CDR1 is LGHDT and CDR2 is YNNKEL in the germline V gene (reference sequence). The CDR3 runs 18 residues. V lost 1 base, J lost 9 bases, and 18 bases stayed unmatched. The CDR3 DNA follows: TGTGCCAGCAGCCAAGGGAACTTGTGGGCAGGGCCGGGGGGTGAGCAGTTCTTC. Its translation is CASSQGNLWAGPGGEQFF.

The genes are TRBV5-1 and TRBJ2-7; D uncertain. CDR3 length: 15 amino acids. Germline CDR1 is SGHRS and CDR2 is YFSETQ. V was shortened by 1 base and J by 0 bases, with 11 bases between the two germline ends. In nucleotides, the CDR3 is TGCGCCAGCAGCTTGAATGAGGCAGTCTCCTACGAGCAGTACTTC. It translates to CASSLNEAVSYEQYF. Together with reference TRBV5-1 and TRBJ2-7, the CDR3 gives the full variable domain: KAGVTQTPRYLIKTRGQQVTLSCSPISGHRSVSWYQQTPGQGLQFLFEYFSETQRNKGNFPGRFSGRQFSNSRSEMNVSTLELGDSALYLCASSLNEAVSYEQYFGPGTRLTVT.

This clonotype came up a few times. This rearrangement joins TRBV9 to TRBJ2-7; the match to TRBD1 covers 7 bases. Per germline, CDR1 SGDLS and CDR2 YYNGEE. The CDR3 covers 15 residues. After removal of 1 base from V and 3 bases from J, the junction contained 7 bases not matched to a gene. In DNA, the CDR3 is TGTGCCAGCAGCGTAACAGGGGCCCCCGACTACGAGCAGTACTTC. Protein sequence: CASSVTGAPDYEQYF.

This clonotype has just a few counts. The chain recombines TRBV29-1 with TRBJ2-3; 14 bases align to TRBD2. CDR1 and CDR2 (germline): SQVTM, ANQGSEA. The CDR3 sequence is 16 residues long. V lost 3 bases and J lost 4; bases outside the gene matches: 6. The CDR3 coding sequence is TGCAGCGTTGACCCCGGGACTAGCGGGAGCGCAGATACGCAGTATTTT. It codes for CSVDPGTSGSADTQYF.

This sequence joins TRBV9 and TRBJ2-5; 8 nucleotides line up with TRBD2. The trim removed 1 base at V and 5 bases at J, leaving 7 bases unmatched. The germline CDR1 and CDR2 sequences are SGDLS and YYNGEE. CDR3 length: 15 residues. The CDR3 region is CASSVIGRARETQYF. CDR3 nucleotides: TGTGCCAGCAGCGTAATCGGGAGGGCCCGGGAGACCCAGTACTTC.

This clonotype occurred a few times. The chain employs TRBV12-3 or TRBV12-4 and TRBJ2-3; D may be TRBD1 or TRBD2 (5 bases each). This CDR3 has 14 amino acids. Trimming cost V 9 bases and J 0 bases, with 13 bases left between them. The CDR3: CASLTGPSTDTQYF. DNA of the CDR3: TGTGCCAGTCTTACGGGGCCTAGCACAGATACGCAGTATTTT.

This chain connects TRBV4-2 to TRBJ2-3; 9 bases are shared with TRBD2. The CDR3 consists of 16 residues. CDR1 LGHNA and CDR2 YNFKEQ come from the germline V gene. Losses at the gene ends were 4 bases for V and 3 bases for J; bases not matched to a gene: 8. In DNA, the CDR3 is TGTGCCAGCAGCCCAGGACTAGCGAGGAGGACAGATACGCAGTATTTT. This sequence encodes CASSPGLARRTDTQYF.

This clonotype was detected only a few times. This chain's CDR3 is CASSLVQGFNNQFF. CDR3 nucleotides: TGTGCCAGCAGCTTAGTCCAGGGTTTTAATAATCAGTTCTTC. This chain uses TRBV7-9 with TRBJ2-1; a possible D gene is TRBD1 (5 bases). V shed 1 base and J shed 13 bases, with 17 bases lying between them. This CDR3 comprises 14 residues. Germline CDR1 is SEHNR and CDR2 is FQNEAQ (reference sequence). The variable domain in full, completed from reference TRBV7-9 and TRBJ2-1, reads DTGVSQNPRHKITKRGQNVTFRCDPISEHNRLYWYRQTLGQGPEFLTYFQNEAQLEKSRLLSDRFSAERPKGSFSTLEIQRTEQGDSAMYLCASSLVQGFNNQFFGPGTRLTVL.

The chain is built from TRBV6-1 and TRBJ1-1; 8 nucleotides agree with TRBD1. This CDR3 contains 16 residues. Germline trimming cut 6 bases from V and 0 bases from J; bases unmatched to any gene: 9. The germline gives CDR1 MNHNS, CDR2 SASEGT. The CDR3, as DNA: TGTGCCAGCAGCCCCTTCGGACAGGGTGTGAACACTGAAGCTTTCTTT. Translation: CASSPFGQGVNTEAFF.

This clonotype occurred a few times. V usage is TRBV4-1 and J usage is TRBJ2-2; D is unresolved. From germline, CDR1 is MGHRA and CDR2 YSYEKL. The CDR3 totals 18 residues. The V gene lost 1 base and the J gene lost 0 bases, with 15 bases spanning the gap. DNA for the CDR3: TGCGCCAGCAGCCAAGGCAACTTCGGGTTCGCGAACACCGGGGAGCTGTTTTTT. Its translation is CASSQGNFGFANTGELFF.

The chain uses TRBV29-1 and TRBJ2-5; no clear D gene. The CDR3 loop spans 13 amino acids. Trimming left V 7 bases short and J 5 bases short, with 17 bases between. Germline V gene sequence: CDR1 SQVTM, CDR2 ANQGSEA. The CDR3 DNA is TGCAGCGCCATCTCGACGTTTGGGGAGACCCAGTACTTC. It encodes CSAISTFGETQYF.

This clonotype turned up a few times. The rearrangement joins TRBV7-6 to TRBJ2-7, with D possibly matching TRBD1 (6 bases). V lost 7 bases and J lost 5, with 9 bases in between. The CDR3 is 11 residues long. The germline V gene encodes CDR1 SGHVS and CDR2 FNYEAQ. The chain's CDR3 is CASKGDHEQYF. The CDR3 DNA is TGTGCCAGCAAGGGGGATCACGAGCAGTACTTC.

The gene calls are TRBV29-1 and TRBJ2-2; maybe TRBD2 (5 bases). Trimming shortened V by 4 bases and J by 2 bases, and 11 bases separated the two germline ends. The CDR3 consists of 14 residues. The germline V gene has CDR1 SQVTM and CDR2 ANQGSEA. The CDR3 loop is CSVVPGINTGELFF. In DNA form, the CDR3 reads TGCAGCGTTGTGCCCGGGATTAACACCGGGGAGCTGTTTTTT.

The chain recombines TRBV6-5 with TRBJ1-5; a possible D gene is TRBD1 (5 bases). CDR1 is MNHEY and CDR2 is SVGAGI in the germline V gene. V gave up 2 bases and J gave up 15 bases, with 14 bases separating them. This CDR3 comprises 12 residues. CDR3 loop: CASSYGGDSLHF. The CDR3 DNA sequence: TGTGCCAGCAGTTACGGGGGAGACTCCCTGCATTTT.

CDR3 sequence: CASSPGRYNTEAFF. CDR3 coding DNA: TGTGCCAGCAGTCCGGGACGGTACAACACTGAAGCTTTCTTT. The chain carries TRBV5-6 and TRBJ1-1; a possible D gene is TRBD1 (5 bases). The length of the CDR3 is 14 residues. V lost 5 bases to trimming and J lost 2 bases, with 13 bases between them. Germline loops: CDR1 SGHDT, CDR2 YYEEEE.

The CDR3 region has the DNA TGTGCCATCAGACCGGAGGCCGGGGGTCAGCCCCAGCATTTT. It translates to CAIRPEAGGQPQHF. V gene TRBV10-3 combines with J gene TRBJ1-5, with D possibly matching TRBD1 (5 bases). V lost 6 bases and J 6 bases, leaving 15 bases between the germline ends. This CDR3 is built from 14 residues. The germline CDR1 and CDR2 sequences are ENHRY and SYGVKD.

The chain links TRBV5-4 to TRBJ1-2; TRBD1 matches 9 bases. CDR1 is SGHNT, CDR2 YYREEE, per germline (reference sequence). CDR3 length: 16 amino acids. After removal of 4 bases from V and 7 bases from J, the junction contained 14 bases not matched to a gene. The CDR3 region is CASSPTRDRARLGYTF. CDR3 nucleotide sequence: TGTGCCAGCAGCCCCACCAGGGACAGGGCCCGACTTGGCTACACCTTC.

This clonotype was seen more than once but under ten times. V gene TRBV20-1 combines with J gene TRBJ1-2; D is unclear. Looked up from germline, CDR1 is DFQATT and CDR2 is SNEGSKA (reference sequence). CDR3 length equals 11 residues. The CDR3 bases are TGCATTTCGACACCAAACTATGGCTACACCTTC. Translated, it gives CISTPNYGYTF.

The gene calls are TRBV7-2 and TRBJ2-3, with 8 bases identical to TRBD2. V gave up 5 bases and J gave up 0 bases; unmatched junction bases: 7. The CDR3 has 16 amino acids. Germline CDR1 and CDR2: SGHTA and FQGNSA. As DNA, the CDR3 is TGTGCCAGCAGCCCAATTAGCGGGACTAGCACAGATACGCAGTATTTT. Translated, it gives CASSPISGTSTDTQYF.

This clonotype appeared a few times. The J gene is TRBJ2-3, the V gene TRBV11-2, with D possibly being TRBD2 (5 bases). Germline V lookup: CDR1 SGHAT, CDR2 FQNNGV. This CDR3 is built from 15 residues. Trimming pared 0 bases from V and 2 bases from J, leaving 9 bases between. CDR3 loop: CASSLEAGVTDTQYF. The CDR3 DNA sequence: TGTGCCAGCAGCTTAGAGGCCGGGGTCACAGATACGCAGTATTTT. Full variable domain (rest looked up from reference TRBV11-2 and TRBJ2-3): EAGVAQSPRYKIIEKRQSVAFWCNPISGHATLYWYQQILGQGPKLLIQFQNNGVVDDSQLPKDRFSAERLKGVDSTLKIQPAKLEDSAVYLCASSLEAGVTDTQYFGPGTRLTVL.

V is TRBV27 and J is TRBJ2-1, with 10 bases identical to TRBD2. Trimming took 6 bases from V and 8 from J; bases not matched to a gene: 13. The CDR3 is 16 amino acids. Looked up from germline, CDR1 is MNHEY and CDR2 is SMNVEV (reference sequence). The CDR3 here is CASREGASGSFYEQFF. CDR3 DNA: TGTGCCAGCAGAGAGGGGGCTAGCGGGAGCTTCTATGAGCAGTTCTTC.

This clonotype was seen more than once but under ten times. The chain uses TRBV29-1 and TRBJ1-1, with D possibly matching TRBD1 (5 bases). The germline CDR1 and CDR2 sequences are SQVTM and ANQGSEA. CDR3 size: 10 residues. V lost 6 bases, J lost 6 bases, and 8 bases lay in between. The CDR3 region has the DNA TGCAGCGTCAGGGTAGCTGAAGCTTTCTTT. Translation gives CSVRVAEAFF.

Only one count was recorded for this clonotype. This sequence joins TRBV10-3 and TRBJ2-2; 10 bases align to TRBD1. The ends lost 5 bases at V and 9 bases at J; junction bases unmatched: 6. There are 14 residues in the CDR3. Germline CDR1 reads ENHRY; CDR2 reads SYGVKD. The CDR3 loop reads CAISRQGASRELFF. Here the CDR3 DNA reads TGTGCCATCAGTCGACAGGGGGCTAGCCGGGAGCTGTTTTTT.

This clonotype came up a few times. The chain employs TRBV12-3 or TRBV12-4 and TRBJ2-1; TRBD1 might be the D (7 bases). V was cut by 2 bases and J by 8 bases, with 16 bases left in between. The CDR3 totals 15 residues. The CDR3: CASSLSWQGGDEQFF. For the CDR3, the DNA is TGTGCCAGCAGTTTAAGTTGGCAGGGGGGTGATGAGCAGTTCTTC.

This sequence joins TRBV7-3 and TRBJ2-7; 9 bases align to TRBD2. The CDR3 is 15 amino acids. Germline V lookup: CDR1 SGHTA, CDR2 FQGTGA. The trim removed 5 bases at V and 2 bases at J, leaving 7 bases unmatched. CDR3 amino acids: CASSRGLAPTYEQYF. The CDR3 DNA follows: TGTGCCAGCAGCCGTGGACTAGCGCCCACCTACGAGCAGTACTTC.

This clonotype turned up a few times. The CDR3 coding sequence is TGCAGTGCTCAATTACAGGGGGCGCTTAATGAAAAACTGTTTTTT. Its translation: CSAQLQGALNEKLFF. This chain joins TRBV20-1 and TRBJ1-4; 9 bases match TRBD1. Trimming at V came to 5 bases and at J to 4 bases, leaving 8 bases not matched to a gene. There are 15 residues in the CDR3. Germline V gene lookup returns CDR1 DFQATT and CDR2 SNEGSKA (reference sequence).